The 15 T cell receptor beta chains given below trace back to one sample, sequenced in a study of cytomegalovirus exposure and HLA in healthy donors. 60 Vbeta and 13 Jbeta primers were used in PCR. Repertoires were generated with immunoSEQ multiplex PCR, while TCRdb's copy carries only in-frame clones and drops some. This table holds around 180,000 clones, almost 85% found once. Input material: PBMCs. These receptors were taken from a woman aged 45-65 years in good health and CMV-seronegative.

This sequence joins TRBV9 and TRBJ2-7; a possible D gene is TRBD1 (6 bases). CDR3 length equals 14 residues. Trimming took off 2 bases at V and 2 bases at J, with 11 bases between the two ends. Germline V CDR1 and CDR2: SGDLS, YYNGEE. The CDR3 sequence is CASSVTGNPYEQYF. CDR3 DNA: TGTGCCAGCAGCGTCACAGGGAACCCCTACGAGCAGTACTTC.

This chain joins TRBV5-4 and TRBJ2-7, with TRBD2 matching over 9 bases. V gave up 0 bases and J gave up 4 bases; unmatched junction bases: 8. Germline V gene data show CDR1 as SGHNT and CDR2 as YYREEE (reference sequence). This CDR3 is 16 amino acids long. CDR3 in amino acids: CASSLGAGGGSYEQYF. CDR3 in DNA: TGTGCCAGCAGCTTGGGGGCGGGAGGGGGTTCGTACGAGCAGTACTTC.

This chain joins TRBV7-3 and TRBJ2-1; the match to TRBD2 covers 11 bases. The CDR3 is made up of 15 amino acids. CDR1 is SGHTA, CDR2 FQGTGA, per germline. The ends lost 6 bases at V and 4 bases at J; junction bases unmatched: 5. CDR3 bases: TGTGCCAGCAGTGGAGGACTAGCGGGTTACAATGAGCAGTTCTTC. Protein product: CASSGGLAGYNEQFF.

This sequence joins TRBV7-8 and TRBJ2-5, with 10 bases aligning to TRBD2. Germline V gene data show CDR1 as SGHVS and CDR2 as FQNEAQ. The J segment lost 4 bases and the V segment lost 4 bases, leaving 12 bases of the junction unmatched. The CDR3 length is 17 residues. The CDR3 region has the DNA TGTGCCAGCAGCTCTGCGTCGAGCGGGGGGGCCCGAGAGACCCAGTACTTC. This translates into CASSSASSGGARETQYF.

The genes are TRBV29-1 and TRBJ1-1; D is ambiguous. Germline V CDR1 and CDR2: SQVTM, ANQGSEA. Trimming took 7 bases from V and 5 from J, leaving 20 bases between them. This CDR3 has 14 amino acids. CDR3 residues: CSGYGLGLGTEAFF. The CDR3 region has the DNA TGCAGCGGTTACGGACTGGGATTGGGAACTGAAGCTTTCTTT.

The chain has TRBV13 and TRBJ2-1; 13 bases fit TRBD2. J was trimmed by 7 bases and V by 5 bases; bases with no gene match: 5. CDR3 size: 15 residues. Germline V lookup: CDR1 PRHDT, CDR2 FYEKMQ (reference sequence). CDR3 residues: CASSLTSGGANEQFF. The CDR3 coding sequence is TGTGCCAGCAGCCTCACTAGCGGGGGGGCAAATGAGCAGTTCTTC. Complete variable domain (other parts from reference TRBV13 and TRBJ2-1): AAGVIQSPRHLIKEKRETATLKCYPIPRHDTVYWYQQGPGQDPQFLISFYEKMQSDKGSIPDRFSAQQFSDYHSELNMSSLELGDSALYFCASSLTSGGANEQFFGPGTRLTVL.

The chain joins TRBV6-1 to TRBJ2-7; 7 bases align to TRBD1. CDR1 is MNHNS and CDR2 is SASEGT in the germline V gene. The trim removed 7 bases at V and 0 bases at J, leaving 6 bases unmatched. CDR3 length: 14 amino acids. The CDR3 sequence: CASTRTGSSYEQYF. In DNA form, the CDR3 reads TGTGCCAGCACCAGGACAGGAAGCTCCTACGAGCAGTACTTC.

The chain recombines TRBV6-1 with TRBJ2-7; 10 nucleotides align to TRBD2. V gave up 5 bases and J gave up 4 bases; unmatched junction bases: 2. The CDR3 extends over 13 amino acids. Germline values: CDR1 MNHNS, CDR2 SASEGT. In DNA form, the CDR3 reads TGTGCCAGCAGTCTAGCGGGGGTATACGAGCAGTACTTC. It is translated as CASSLAGVYEQYF.

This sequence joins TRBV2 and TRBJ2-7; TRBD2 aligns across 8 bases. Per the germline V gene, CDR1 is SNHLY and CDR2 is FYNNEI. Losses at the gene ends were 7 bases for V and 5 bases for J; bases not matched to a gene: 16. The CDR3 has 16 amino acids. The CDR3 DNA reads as TGTGCCAGCACCGGGGGGGGGACTTCAAGGTCTCACGAGCAGTACTTC. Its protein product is CASTGGGTSRSHEQYF.

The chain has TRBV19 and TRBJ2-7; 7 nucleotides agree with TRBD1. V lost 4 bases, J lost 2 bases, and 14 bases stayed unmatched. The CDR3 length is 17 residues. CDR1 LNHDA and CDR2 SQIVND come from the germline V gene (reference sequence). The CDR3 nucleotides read TGTGCCAGTAGTAAGACCCCGAGACAGGGTCTAACCTACGAGCAGTACTTC. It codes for CASSKTPRQGLTYEQYF.

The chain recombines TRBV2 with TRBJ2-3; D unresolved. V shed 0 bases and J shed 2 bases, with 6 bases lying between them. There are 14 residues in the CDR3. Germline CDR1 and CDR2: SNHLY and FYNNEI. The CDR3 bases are TGTGCCAGCAGTGAAGCAAGCAACACAGATACGCAGTATTTT. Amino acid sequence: CASSEASNTDTQYF.

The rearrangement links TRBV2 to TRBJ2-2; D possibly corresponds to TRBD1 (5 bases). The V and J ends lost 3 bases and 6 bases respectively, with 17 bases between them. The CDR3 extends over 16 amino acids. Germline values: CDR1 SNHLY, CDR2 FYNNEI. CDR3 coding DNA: TGTGCCAGCAGTGATATTACAGGTGGAACGGCCGGGGAGCTGTTTTTT. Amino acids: CASSDITGGTAGELFF.

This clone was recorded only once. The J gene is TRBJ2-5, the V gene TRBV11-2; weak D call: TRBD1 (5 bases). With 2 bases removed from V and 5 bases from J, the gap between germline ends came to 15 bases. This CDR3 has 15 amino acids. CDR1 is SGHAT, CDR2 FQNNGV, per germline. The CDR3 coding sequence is TGTGCCAGCAGCTTACCAGGGATAGGGATCGAGACCCAGTACTTC. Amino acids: CASSLPGIGIETQYF.

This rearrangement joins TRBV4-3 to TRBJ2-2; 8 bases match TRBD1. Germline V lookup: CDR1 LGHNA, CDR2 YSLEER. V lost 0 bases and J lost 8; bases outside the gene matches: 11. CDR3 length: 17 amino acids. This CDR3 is CASSQDRDRLQTGELFF. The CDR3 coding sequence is TGCGCCAGCAGCCAAGATAGGGACAGGCTTCAGACGGGGGAGCTGTTTTTT.

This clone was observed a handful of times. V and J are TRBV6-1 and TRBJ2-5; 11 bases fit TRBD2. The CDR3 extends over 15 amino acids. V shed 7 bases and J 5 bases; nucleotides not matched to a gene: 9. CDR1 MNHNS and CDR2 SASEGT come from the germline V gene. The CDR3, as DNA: TGTGCCAGCACCCTTCTAGCGGGGGGCCGGGAGACCCAGTACTTC. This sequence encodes CASTLLAGGRETQYF.